A selection of T cell receptor beta chains follows, all from one sample in a study of T-cell reconstitution after alpha-beta-depleted transplantation in children. One entry per CDR3 protein results from TCRdb running MiXCR on the PCR reads. Of fewer than 35,000 distinct CDR3 sequences detected, roughly a sixth appear once; the ten largest clones hold roughly 35%. The specimen was PBMCs, mostly from graft donor cells, collected 60 days after TCRalphabeta/CD19-depleted stem cell transplant. Source of these receptors: a male patient aged 2-15 years who had a stem cell transplant for acute lymphoblastic leukemia, so the T cells may come from the graft donor. The conserved cysteine and the conserved F or W are not part of the CDR3 here.

V	CDR3
TRBV12-3/TRBV12-4	ASSGNTGELF
TRBV6-5	ASSYGLGSDTQY
TRBV30	AWSEHSSGANVLT
TRBV20-1	SARRGEVGGYT
TRBV5-1	ASSFTGDNQPQH
TRBV2	ASSLQGHEQF
TRBV4-2	ASSQVSRDYFSTDTQY
TRBV12-3/TRBV12-4	ASSQKGTSGGPSSYNEQF
TRBV27	ASSRSGSRFNEQF
TRBV20-1	SKPGTPSTDTQY
TRBV7-2	ASSPGRSYGYT
TRBV3-1	ASSQTSGLREQY
TRBV20-1	SALDRGHETQY
TRBV13	ASSVRQGNQPQH
TRBV24-1	ATAPRLSNTGELF
TRBV12-3/TRBV12-4	ASSLWGYTDTQY
TRBV7-6	ASSSSSSGANVLT
TRBV25-1	ASSESRPPSNEQF
TRBV10-3	AISEEGDYEQY
TRBV5-1	ASSFRDRSYEQY
TRBV20-1	SARVGLSTGELF
TRBV6-2/TRBV6-3	ASRLGRMWSHNEQF
TRBV14	ASSLGLDLLQY
TRBV4-2	AISPGFAALRGLYGYT
TRBV25-1	ASSSQGSYEQY
TRBV20-1	SATASELSVIEQY
TRBV28	ASSRIPGLGPDTQY
TRBV24-1	ATSETGGTDTQY
TRBV24-1	ATRSGLGTGELF
TRBV5-1	ASSLAVGAPRETQY
TRBV6-1	ASSPTRDPSYGYT
TRBV9	ASSVDVPAIYNEQF
TRBV9	ASSPLRGELF
TRBV4-3	ASSQELLAGGYEQF
TRBV20-1	SAKGVASGRKETQY
TRBV7-8	ASSQVGTSVRDIQY
TRBV29-1	SLRQGHEQY
TRBV5-5	ASSLGGGPTDTQY
TRBV4-3	ASSQAGRNYNEQF
TRBV5-1	ASSSGVTEAF
TRBV18	ASSPLPTSGKNTEAF
TRBV20-1	SARAGLSADTQY
TRBV28	ASSSLTSLY
TRBV10-3	VISTGSDYGYT
TRBV12-3/TRBV12-4	ALSLGYGTSGTDTQY
TRBV7-2	ASSLLAGAYEQY
TRBV28	ASLSETNTEAF
TRBV20-1	SARLGETQY
TRBV20-1	SAKRRTYEQY
TRBV6-1	ASSESRPFSGNTIY
TRBV13	ASSRPRLAGGFEQY
TRBV19	ASRPTEMNTEAF
TRBV20-1	SATGVGTDTQY
TRBV10-1	ASSDPSSYEQY
TRBV28	ASTDGHYSGNTIY
TRBV6-1	ASSHTGQWAGANVLT
TRBV11-3	ASSLRYRVYEQY
TRBV20-1	SARGVRGREETQY
TRBV10-3	AISEDRNSGRYYNEQF
TRBV4-3	ASSLTSGLSTEAF